What follows describes a single TCR beta chain. This sample is part of a study of blood T cell repertoires in COVID-19. Study-wide background: The origin of the acute and convalescent COVID-19 samples was the United States, Italy and Spain. Sources were T cells, B-cell-depleted T cells, or PBMCs; the material itself was cDNA or gDNA.

V dropped 3 bases and J dropped 7 bases, with 11 bases sitting between them. This CDR3 has 13 residues. Germline-derived CDR1 and CDR2 are SGDLS and YYNGEE. In the study's own analysis: Reference gene primer amplification gave estimated nucleated cell counts. Profiling relied on immunoSEQ multiplex PCR, and the TCRdb table lists in-frame clones only, not all of them. V, J and clone size are those of that table, while D and trimming were read from the DNA. The profile shows around 110,000 clones, about 80% of them singletons. The chain couples TRBV9 to TRBJ1-3; the D is unclear. Material: peripheral blood. The sequence was collected from a man in his 70s with active or convalescent COVID-19. The CDR3 DNA reads as TGTGCCAGCAGCGGTTTTACGGGGAACACCATATATTTT. This gives the protein CASSGFTGNTIYF.